These 27 T cell receptor beta chains share one sample of origin, sequenced in a study of blood T cell repertoires in COVID-19. This table comes from immunoSEQ multiplex PCR, and its TCRdb copy is limited to in-frame clones, with some not included. The table shows under 350,000 clones, with just over 85% occurring only once. The specimen was PBMCs or T cells enriched from blood (not recorded which). These receptor sequences come from a man aged 30 to 45 who had recovered from COVID-19.

The chain recombines TRBV18 with TRBJ2-3; D may be TRBD2 (6 bases). This CDR3 has 14 residues. V was shortened by 4 bases and J by 2 bases, with 10 bases between the two germline ends. The germline CDR1 and CDR2 sequences are KGHSH and LQKENI. The CDR3 is CASSRGDLTDTQYF. The CDR3 DNA reads TGTGCCAGCTCACGCGGGGACCTCACAGATACGCAGTATTTT.

This chain joins TRBV3-1 (or the pseudogene TRBV3-2) and TRBJ2-7; 12 positions agree with TRBD1. The CDR3 totals 14 residues. Germline V CDR1 and CDR2: LGHDT, YNNKEL (reference sequence). Unmatched junction bases numbered 7, after V lost 0 bases and J lost 13 bases. The CDR3 region is CASSQDSGQGAQYF. DNA of the CDR3: TGTGCCAGCAGCCAAGATTCGGGACAGGGGGCTCAATACTTC.

This chain connects TRBV3-1 (or the pseudogene TRBV3-2) to TRBJ2-1, with 8 bases matching TRBD2. V trimming: 5 bases; J trimming: 10 bases; junction bases outside the gene matches: 7. This CDR3 contains 13 residues. Germline CDR1 LGHDT, CDR2 YNNKEL (reference sequence). CDR3 amino acids: CASSGSGASEQFF. The DNA for the CDR3 is TGTGCCAGCAGCGGTAGCGGGGCGTCCGAGCAGTTCTTC.

This clone appeared a single time. V usage is TRBV5-6 and J usage is TRBJ1-1, with D unresolved. The CDR3 is made up of 13 amino acids. With 4 bases removed from V and 0 bases from J, the gap between germline ends came to 7 bases. Germline V CDR1 and CDR2: SGHDT, YYEEEE. The CDR3 DNA reads as TGTGCCAGCAGCCCCGTCCTGAACACTGAAGCTTTCTTT. Translation gives CASSPVLNTEAFF.

The chain employs TRBV9 and TRBJ1-5; TRBD1 might be the D (5 bases). CDR1 is SGDLS and CDR2 is YYNGEE in the germline V gene. Between the trimmed V and J ends, which lost 0 bases and 5 bases, there was a span of 12 bases. CDR3 length: 15 amino acids. The CDR3, as DNA: TGTGCCAGCAGCGTAGAAGAAGGGGTCGATCAGCCCCAGCATTTT. Its translation is CASSVEEGVDQPQHF.

This chain connects TRBV19 to TRBJ1-2; the D gene is possibly TRBD1 (5 bases). CDR1 LNHDA and CDR2 SQIVND come from the germline V gene (reference sequence). V lost 5 bases, J lost 3 bases, and 19 bases lay in between. This CDR3 has 16 residues. The CDR3: CASSSGEARGDYGYTF. CDR3 nucleotides: TGTGCCAGTAGTTCGGGAGAAGCTCGGGGGGACTATGGCTACACCTTC.

V and J are TRBV28 and TRBJ1-2; the D is unclear. The germline V gene has CDR1 MDHEN and CDR2 SYDVKM. This CDR3 comprises 13 residues. Trimming removed 2 bases at V and 5 bases at J, with 9 bases between. The CDR3 nucleotides read TGTGCCAGCAGTTTAGTAGGGAGGTATGGCTACACCTTC. It specifies CASSLVGRYGYTF.

The chain employs TRBV5-1 and TRBJ1-6; no definite D call. Germline lookup yields CDR1 SGHRS and CDR2 YFSETQ. The CDR3 runs 14 residues. The V gene lost 7 bases and the J gene lost 7 bases, with 15 bases spanning the gap. The CDR3 spells CASGEGAGNSPLHF. The CDR3 bases are TGCGCCAGCGGGGAGGGAGCCGGAAATTCACCCCTCCACTTT.

The chain combines TRBV9 with TRBJ2-5, with 8 positions matching TRBD2. The V and J ends lost 4 bases and 7 bases, in that order; junction bases with no gene match: 15. Germline V gene lookup returns CDR1 SGDLS and CDR2 YYNGEE. This CDR3 comprises 16 residues. In nucleotides, the CDR3 is TGTGCCAGCAGCCCTCAAGCGGGGGCGCAGTTCGGGACCCAGTACTTC. It encodes CASSPQAGAQFGTQYF.

The gene calls are TRBV5-4 and TRBJ1-3; 7 nucleotides match TRBD1. Germline V gene lookup returns CDR1 SGHNT and CDR2 YYREEE (reference sequence). The CDR3 totals 14 residues. The J segment lost 2 bases and the V segment lost 3 bases, leaving 2 bases of the junction unmatched. The CDR3 region has the DNA TGTGCCAGCAGCTCGGGGACAGCTGGAAACACCATATATTTT. The encoded protein is CASSSGTAGNTIYF.

The gene calls are TRBV11-2 and TRBJ2-3, with 12 bases that match TRBD2. Unmatched junction bases numbered 9, after V lost 5 bases and J lost 6 bases. The germline V gene has CDR1 SGHAT and CDR2 FQNNGV. The CDR3 extends over 16 amino acids. CDR3 DNA sequence: TGTGCCAGCAGCGGAACGACTAGCGGGGGCTCCGATACGCAGTATTTT. It translates to CASSGTTSGGSDTQYF.

The V and J genes are TRBV5-1 and TRBJ2-7, with TRBD2 matching over 14 bases. Germline trimming cut 3 bases from V and 2 bases from J; bases unmatched to any gene: 7. Germline values: CDR1 SGHRS, CDR2 YFSETQ. CDR3 length: 17 amino acids. The chain's CDR3 is CASSYGTSGGLAYEQYF. The CDR3, as DNA: TGCGCCAGCAGCTACGGGACTAGCGGGGGCCTGGCCTACGAGCAGTACTTC.

This clone was counted a few times. In DNA form, the CDR3 reads TGTGCCAGCAGCCAAGGAGGGGGAGGCTACACCTTC. This codes for CASSQGGGGYTF. This chain connects TRBV3-1 (or the pseudogene TRBV3-2) to TRBJ1-2; the D gene is possibly TRBD1 (6 bases). The CDR3 spans 12 residues. V shed 1 base and J shed 8 bases, with 8 bases lying between them. The germline V gene encodes CDR1 LGHDT and CDR2 YNNKEL (reference sequence).

CDR3 DNA sequence: TGTGCCAGCAGCCAAGGGATTGGACAGGGGGCAAAGACTAGCGGGAGCCTAGAGACCCAGTACTTC. Translating gives CASSQGIGQGAKTSGSLETQYF. The chain carries TRBV14 and TRBJ2-5; a weak D match, TRBD2 (12 bases). The CDR3 consists of 22 residues. CDR1 is SGHDN and CDR2 is FVKESK in the germline V gene. V gave up 1 base and J gave up 4 bases, with 34 bases separating them.

This clone was detected many times. This sequence joins TRBV30 and TRBJ2-3; possible D gene TRBD2, 7 bases. Trimming stripped 1 base from V and 2 bases from J, with 16 bases between. This CDR3 comprises 16 residues. Germline CDR1 is GTSNPN and CDR2 is SVGIG (reference sequence). CDR3 coding DNA: TGTGCCTGGAGTGGATCGGGGGGCCGATACACAGATACGCAGTATTTT. It is translated as CAWSGSGGRYTDTQYF.

A few counts support this clone. The chain employs TRBV20-1 and TRBJ2-3; no definite D call. The germline V and J ends were trimmed by 5 bases and 3 bases, with 6 bases remaining between them. Germline assignment: CDR1 DFQATT and CDR2 SNEGSKA (reference sequence). This CDR3 is built from 11 residues. Here the CDR3 reads CSALETDTQYF. DNA of the CDR3: TGCAGTGCTTTAGAGACAGATACGCAGTATTTT.

The CDR3 loop is CASSPHNRNTEAFF. As DNA, the CDR3 is TGTGCCAGCAGCCCCCACAACAGGAACACTGAAGCTTTCTTT. The rearrangement joins TRBV3-1 (or the pseudogene TRBV3-2) to TRBJ1-1; D is unresolved. This CDR3 contains 14 residues. CDR1 LGHDT and CDR2 YNNKEL come from the germline V gene (reference sequence). Trimming removed 4 bases from V and 1 base from J, with 10 bases in between.

The chain carries TRBV10-1 and TRBJ2-5, with TRBD1 matching 8 bases. The CDR3 is 14 amino acids. Per the germline V gene, CDR1 is WNHNN and CDR2 is SYGVQD (reference sequence). V lost 3 bases and J lost 5; bases outside the gene matches: 5. CDR3 protein: CASSDRGPGETQYF. The CDR3 DNA is TGCGCCAGCAGTGACAGGGGGCCGGGGGAGACCCAGTACTTC.

The table lists this clone with a count of one. The chain carries TRBV11-2 and TRBJ2-7; 10 nucleotides match TRBD1. The CDR3 contains 18 residues. Germline CDR1 and CDR2: SGHAT and FQNNGV. With 0 bases clipped from V and 3 bases from J, the junction kept 11 bases outside the gene matches. The CDR3 here is CASSLDPGQGRHHYEQYF. CDR3 nucleotides: TGTGCCAGCAGCTTAGATCCGGGACAGGGGCGTCATCACTACGAGCAGTACTTC.

This clone came up a few times. The CDR3: CASSRGQVSTTNTGELFF. The CDR3, as DNA: TGCGCCAGCAGCCGGGGACAAGTTAGCACCACGAACACCGGGGAGCTGTTTTTT. The chain links TRBV5-1 to TRBJ2-2; a possible D gene is TRBD1 (6 bases). V was clipped by 4 bases and J by 0 bases, with 19 bases between them. The CDR3 extends over 18 amino acids. Germline V gene lookup returns CDR1 SGHRS and CDR2 YFSETQ.

The chain has TRBV28 and TRBJ1-1, with TRBD1 matching 7 bases. CDR3 length: 13 residues. CDR1 MDHEN and CDR2 SYDVKM come from the germline V gene. V gave up 6 bases and J gave up 3 bases; unmatched junction bases: 4. In DNA form, the CDR3 reads TGTGCCAGCAGGGGGACAGCAGACACTGAAGCTTTCTTT. Protein sequence: CASRGTADTEAFF.

The chain combines TRBV7-6 with TRBJ1-3, with TRBD1 as a possible D gene (6 bases). The CDR3 sequence is 15 residues long. Between the trimmed V and J ends, which lost 1 base and 3 bases, there was a span of 10 bases. The germline gives CDR1 SGHVS, CDR2 FNYEAQ. CDR3 in amino acids: CASSLGAGVGNTIYF. The CDR3 region has the DNA TGTGCCAGCAGCTTAGGGGCAGGGGTTGGAAACACCATATATTTT.

This clone showed up just a few times. The J gene is TRBJ2-6, the V gene TRBV7-9; no clear D. The V and J ends lost 5 bases and 2 bases respectively, with 13 bases between them. Per germline, CDR1 SEHNR and CDR2 FQNEAQ (reference sequence). The CDR3 length is 16 residues. The CDR3 is CASSPRESTGANVLTF. The CDR3 bases are TGTGCCAGCAGCCCACGCGAGTCCACTGGGGCCAACGTCCTGACTTTC.

The J gene is TRBJ1-4, the V gene TRBV27; no reliable D call. Looked up from germline, CDR1 is MNHEY and CDR2 is SMNVEV (reference sequence). Trimming removed 0 bases at V and 10 bases at J, with 21 bases between. This CDR3 is built from 17 residues. CDR3 residues: CASSLSSYVSSSGKLFF. The CDR3 bases are TGTGCCAGCAGTTTATCGAGTTACGTCAGCTCTTCGGGAAAACTGTTTTTT.

The chain joins TRBV5-1 to TRBJ2-5; TRBD2 aligns across 13 bases. The V gene's germline CDR1 is SGHRS and CDR2 YFSETQ. The J segment lost 5 bases and the V segment lost 1 base, leaving 11 bases of the junction unmatched. The CDR3 totals 18 residues. Written as DNA, the CDR3 is TGCGCCAGCAGCTTGACTAGCGGGAGGGCCCTCGGGAAGGAGACCCAGTACTTC. It specifies CASSLTSGRALGKETQYF.

This chain joins TRBV4-1 and TRBJ1-4; a weak D match, TRBD1 (6 bases). With 3 bases removed from V and 8 bases from J, the gap between germline ends came to 16 bases. From germline, CDR1 is MGHRA and CDR2 YSYEKL. The CDR3 is 15 amino acids. The CDR3 here is CASSQVTGLAEKLFF. The CDR3 DNA reads TGCGCCAGCAGCCAGGTGACAGGTCTCGCGGAAAAACTGTTTTTT.

The CDR3 is CASSPGIYGGEQYF. The DNA of the CDR3 is TGTGCCAGCAGCCCCGGGATTTACGGGGGAGAGCAGTACTTC. The chain is built from TRBV3-1 (or the pseudogene TRBV3-2) and TRBJ2-7; maybe TRBD2 (6 bases). The CDR3 totals 14 residues. In germline, CDR1 is LGHDT, CDR2 YNNKEL (reference sequence). Trimming removed 4 bases from V and 7 bases from J, with 17 bases in between.